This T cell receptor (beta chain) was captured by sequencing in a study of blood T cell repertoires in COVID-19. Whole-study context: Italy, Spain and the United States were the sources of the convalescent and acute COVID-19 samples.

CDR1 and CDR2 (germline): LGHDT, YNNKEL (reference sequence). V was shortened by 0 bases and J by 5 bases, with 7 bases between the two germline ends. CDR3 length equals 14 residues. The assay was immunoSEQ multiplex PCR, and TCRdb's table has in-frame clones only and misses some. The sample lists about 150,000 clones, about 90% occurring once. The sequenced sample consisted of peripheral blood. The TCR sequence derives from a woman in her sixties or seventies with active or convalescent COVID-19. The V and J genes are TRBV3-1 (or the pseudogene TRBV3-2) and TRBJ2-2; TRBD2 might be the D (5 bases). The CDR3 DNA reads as TGTGCCAGCAGCCAAGATGGGAGTACCGGGGAGCTGTTTTTT. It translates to CASSQDGSTGELFF.